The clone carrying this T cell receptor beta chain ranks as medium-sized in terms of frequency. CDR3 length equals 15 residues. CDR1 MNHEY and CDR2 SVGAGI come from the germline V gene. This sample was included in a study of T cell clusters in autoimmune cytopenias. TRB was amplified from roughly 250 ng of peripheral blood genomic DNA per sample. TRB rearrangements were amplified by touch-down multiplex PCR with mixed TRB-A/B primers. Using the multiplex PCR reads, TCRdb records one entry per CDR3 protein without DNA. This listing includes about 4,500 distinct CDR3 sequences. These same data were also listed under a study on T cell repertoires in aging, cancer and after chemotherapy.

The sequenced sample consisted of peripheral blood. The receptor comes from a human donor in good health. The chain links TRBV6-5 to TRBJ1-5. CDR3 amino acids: CASSKEGASNQPQHF.